The 16 T cell receptor beta chains listed next were all sequenced from one sample in a study of Ad26.COV2.S vaccination and SARS-CoV-2 variants. Repertoires were generated with immunoSEQ multiplex PCR, while TCRdb's copy carries only in-frame clones and drops some. The sample has 350,000 to 600,000 clones, roughly nine tenths seen once. Treatment noted: some 20 received Ad26.COV2.S at low or high dose, single or two shots; 5 received placebo; per-sample allocation not given. All samples were drawn on day 63, counting from the first vaccine or placebo injection. The sample in question was peripheral blood, obtained in a trial of Ad26.COV2.S vaccine versus placebo. The receptors stem from a person aged 18-65 years who received the Ad26.COV2.S COVID-19 vaccine or a placebo.

J is TRBJ1-6 and V is TRBV11-2; TRBD1 agrees at 8 bases. After removal of 1 base from V and 11 bases from J, the junction contained 7 bases not matched to a gene. This CDR3 is built from 15 residues. CDR1 SGHAT and CDR2 FQNNGV come from the germline V gene. As DNA, the CDR3 is TGTGCCAGCAGCTTAGCCGACAGGGGAGCGGCACCCCTCCACTTT. It encodes CASSLADRGAAPLHF.

The chain uses TRBV15 and TRBJ2-7, with D hard to call. Between the trimmed V and J ends, which lost 1 base and 6 bases, there was a span of 7 bases. Germline CDR1 LNHNV, CDR2 YYDKDF (reference sequence). The CDR3 is 12 amino acids. CDR3 residues: CATSRGVGEQYF. The DNA of the CDR3 is TGTGCCACCAGCAGAGGAGTAGGCGAGCAGTACTTC. The variable domain in full, completed from reference TRBV15 and TRBJ2-7, reads DAMVIQNPRYQVTQFGKPVTLSCSQTLNHNVMYWYQQKSSQAPKLLFHYYDKDFNNEADTPDNFQSRRPNTSFCFLDIRSPGLGDTAMYLCATSRGVGEQYFGPGTRLTVT.

The V gene is TRBV6-6, the J gene TRBJ2-3; possible D gene TRBD1, 5 bases. Germline CDR1 MNHNY, CDR2 SVGAGI (reference sequence). CDR3 length: 13 residues. V was pared by 7 bases and J by 4 bases, with 12 bases between. The CDR3 DNA reads as TGTGCCAGCATCAGTCAGGGTGCAGATACGCAGTATTTT. It yields the protein CASISQGADTQYF.

The rearrangement links TRBV4-3 to TRBJ1-5, with 9 bases identical to TRBD1. Trimming cost V 3 bases and J 6 bases; bases outside gene matches: 6. The CDR3 has 15 residues. Germline values: CDR1 LGHNA, CDR2 YSLEER. The CDR3 DNA is TGCGCCAGCAGCCAGGGGACAGGGAGCGGTCAGCCCCAGCATTTT. Amino acids: CASSQGTGSGQPQHF.

The chain employs TRBV19 and TRBJ2-5; 7 nucleotides agree with TRBD2. J lost 1 base, V lost 6 bases, and 11 bases had no gene match. The CDR3 contains 16 residues. Germline CDR1 and CDR2: LNHDA and SQIVND (reference sequence). The DNA for the CDR3 is TGTGCCAGTAGCGGGGGAGGGAGGGGAGGCCAAGAGACCCAGTACTTC. This gives the protein CASSGGGRGGQETQYF.

The chain carries TRBV2 and TRBJ2-7; D is ambiguous. V shed 4 bases and J shed 1 base, with 8 bases lying between them. Germline CDR1 SNHLY, CDR2 FYNNEI. The CDR3 is made up of 13 amino acids. The CDR3 loop is CASSVYRSYEQYF. CDR3 bases: TGTGCCAGCAGTGTTTACCGGTCCTACGAGCAGTACTTC.

The J gene is TRBJ2-2, the V gene TRBV7-2; the match to TRBD1 covers 7 bases. From germline, CDR1 is SGHTA and CDR2 FQGNSA. CDR3 size: 17 residues. Germline trimming cut 2 bases from V and 5 bases from J; bases unmatched to any gene: 11. The CDR3 DNA reads TGTGCCAGCAGCTTAAGCTTTACGACAGGGAGAACCGGGGAGCTGTTTTTT. This gives the protein CASSLSFTTGRTGELFF.

CDR3 nucleotides: TGTGCCAGCAGTTACTGGGGCTCGAACACTGAAGCTTTCTTT. Translating it yields CASSYWGSNTEAFF. The chain has TRBV6-5 and TRBJ1-1, with a possible D match to TRBD1 (5 bases). The CDR3 sequence is 14 residues long. Trimming took off 1 base at V and 1 base at J, with 7 bases between the two ends. The germline gives CDR1 MNHEY, CDR2 SVGAGI.

The J gene is TRBJ1-5, the V gene TRBV5-1; D is undetermined. Trimming took 0 bases from V and 3 from J, leaving 4 bases between them. This CDR3 comprises 13 residues. Germline V lookup: CDR1 SGHRS, CDR2 YFSETQ. CDR3 sequence reads: CASSLAHNQPQHF. The CDR3 DNA follows: TGCGCCAGCAGCTTGGCCCACAATCAGCCCCAGCATTTT.

The V gene is TRBV7-9, the J gene TRBJ1-1, with D unclear. Germline CDR1 SEHNR, CDR2 FQNEAQ (reference sequence). This CDR3 has 13 amino acids. V was shortened by 2 bases and J by 1 base, with 5 bases between the two germline ends. The CDR3 sequence is CASSLYGNTEAFF. The DNA of the CDR3 is TGTGCCAGCAGCTTATATGGGAACACTGAAGCTTTCTTT.

V gene TRBV4-3 combines with J gene TRBJ1-6, with D possibly TRBD1 on 5 matching bases. CDR1 and CDR2 from the germline V gene are LGHNA and YSLEER. The ends were cut back, 0 bases at V and 9 bases at J, with 9 bases in the middle. The CDR3 extends over 14 amino acids. The CDR3 bases are TGCGCCAGCAGCCAAGAGGGGGGTGGTTCACCCCTCCACTTT. It codes for CASSQEGGGSPLHF.

This chain uses TRBV21-1 with TRBJ1-1; TRBD1 is the table's D call and was not checked against the DNA. TRBV21-1 is assigned pseudogene status. The length of the CDR3 is 17 residues. The CDR3 DNA reads as TGTGCCAGCAGCAAAGGGGCGGACAGACCCAAGAACACTGAAGCTTTCTTT. This codes for CASSKGADRPKNTEAFF.

The V and J genes are TRBV5-4 and TRBJ2-5, with 9 bases fitting TRBD1. The CDR3 runs to 16 residues. V dropped 2 bases and J dropped 6; count of bases not matched to a gene: 11. Germline V gene data show CDR1 as SGHNT and CDR2 as YYREEE (reference sequence). CDR3 bases: TGTGCCAGCAGCTTCTACGGGGGACAGGGCCATCAGACCCAGTACTTC. Amino acids: CASSFYGGQGHQTQYF. Filled out from reference TRBV5-4 and TRBJ2-5, the complete variable domain reads ETGVTQSPTHLIKTRGQQVTLRCSSQSGHNTVSWYQQALGQGPQFIFQYYREEENGRGNFPPRFSGLQFPNYSSELNVNALELDDSALYLCASSFYGGQGHQTQYFGPGTRLLVL.

There are a few counts of this clone. The chain employs TRBV19 and TRBJ1-1; 8 bases fit TRBD1. Germline-derived CDR1 and CDR2 are LNHDA and SQIVND (reference sequence). The CDR3 has 13 amino acids. Losses at the gene ends were 3 bases for V and 11 bases for J; bases not matched to a gene: 8. CDR3 sequence: CASSISTGGFAFF. CDR3 nucleotide sequence: TGTGCCAGTAGTATCTCTACAGGGGGGTTTGCTTTCTTT.

The chain joins TRBV27 to TRBJ2-7, with D tentatively TRBD1 (6 bases). The germline V gene has CDR1 MNHEY and CDR2 SMNVEV (reference sequence). The length of the CDR3 is 17 residues. V was trimmed by 4 bases and J by 5 bases, leaving 24 bases between them. CDR3 region: CASSSTTYLGGLNEQYF. CDR3 bases: TGTGCCAGCAGTTCCACAACCTATTTAGGGGGTCTCAACGAGCAGTACTTC.

The CDR3 nucleotides read TGTGCCAGCAGTTTAGCCGACAGCCCTAGGCAGTACTTC. Amino acids: CASSLADSPRQYF. The chain has TRBV27 and TRBJ2-4; tentatively, D is TRBD1 (5 bases). V was trimmed by 2 bases and J by 13 bases, leaving 15 bases between them. This CDR3 comprises 13 residues. Germline V gene lookup returns CDR1 MNHEY and CDR2 SMNVEV (reference sequence).